The clone carrying this T cell receptor (beta chain) was seen repeatedly, ten times or more. Its antigen is currently unknown. Compared with germline, one end of the junction differs, possibly owing to a read error. TCRdb called the 5' RACE reads again in MiXCR, with one record for every CDR3 protein. The sample comprises some 100,000 distinct CDR3 sequences, about 4.4% of which are singletons, and about 20% rests with the top ten. Per the germline V gene, CDR1 is MNHEY and CDR2 is SVGAGI. The CDR3 has 14 amino acids. Time point: sample taken at primary tumor resection. This record belongs to a study of spatial heterogeneity in lung cancer. The study, taken as a whole, reports: Intratumoral expanded alpha and beta TCR counts were found to track tumor mutation counts.

This clonotype was sampled from a male donor with early-stage non-small cell lung cancer. The chain links TRBV6-5 to TRBJ1-3, with D possibly TRBD1 on 6 matching bases. The sample consisted of lung tumor tissue, taken at surgery. In DNA form, the CDR3 reads TGTGCCACCAGTCCCGAGGGGGCTGGAAACACCATATATTTT. As protein: CATSPEGAGNTIYF.